A single T cell receptor (beta chain) is shown here with its context. The target antigen is unknown. The data originate from a study of shared clonotypes between healthy human individuals. The wider study: Donors, aged 18 to 49, were a couple of women and three men. Each donor's CD8 memory used one plate, CD8 naive two, each CD4 subset three. Findings of the study overall: Sampling involved blood alone; tissue repertoires likely differ.

The CDR3 extends over 19 amino acids. The V segment lost 4 bases and the J segment 3 bases; nucleotides outside the gene matches: 18. CDR1 is ENHRY and CDR2 is SYGVKD in the germline V gene. Sequencing used immunoSEQ multiplex PCR; TCRdb keeps in-frame clones, though not all of them. The table shows millions of clones, with around 94% occurring only once. Sequencing was carried out using naive CD4+ T cells sorted from blood. Described subset: CD45RA+ positively selected. The clonotype comes from a man aged 18-30 years in good health. This chain joins TRBV10-3 and TRBJ2-3, with TRBD2 identical over 8 bases. CDR3 nucleotide sequence: TGTGCCATCAGTGGAGGGACAAATCCGGGACTAGGAGGTACAGATACGCAGTATTTT. This encodes CAISGGTNPGLGGTDTQYF.